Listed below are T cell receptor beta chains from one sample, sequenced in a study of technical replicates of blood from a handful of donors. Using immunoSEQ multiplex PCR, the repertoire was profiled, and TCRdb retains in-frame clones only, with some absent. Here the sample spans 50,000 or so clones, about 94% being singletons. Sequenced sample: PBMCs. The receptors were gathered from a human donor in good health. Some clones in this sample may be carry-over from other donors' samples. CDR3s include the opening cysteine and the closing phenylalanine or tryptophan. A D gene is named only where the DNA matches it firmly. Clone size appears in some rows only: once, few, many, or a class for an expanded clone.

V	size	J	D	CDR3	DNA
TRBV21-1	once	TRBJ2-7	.	CASSILPISGRISYEQYF	TGTGCCAGCAGCATATTACCTATTAGCGGGAGAATCTCCTACGAGCAGTACTTC
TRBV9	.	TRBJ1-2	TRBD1	CASSSGGGYGYTF	TGTGCCAGCAGCTCAGGGGGCGGCTATGGCTACACCTTC
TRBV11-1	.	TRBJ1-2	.	CASSSGQSTNGYTF	TGTGCCAGCAGCTCCGGACAGAGTACAAATGGCTACACCTTC
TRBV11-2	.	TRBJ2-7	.	CASSLYYPGSYEQYF	TGTGCCAGCAGCTTATATTACCCCGGCTCCTACGAGCAGTACTTC
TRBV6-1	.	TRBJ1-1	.	CASSEGEYTEAFF	TGTGCCAGCAGTGAAGGGGAGTACACTGAAGCTTTCTTT
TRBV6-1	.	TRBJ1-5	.	CASSEARRPVSNQPQHF	TGTGCCAGCAGTGAAGCGCGGCGTCCGGTAAGCAATCAGCCCCAGCATTTT
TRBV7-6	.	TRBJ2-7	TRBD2	CASSPSSGGALSYEQYF	TGTGCCAGCAGCCCCTCTAGCGGGGGGGCTTTGTCCTACGAGCAGTACTTC
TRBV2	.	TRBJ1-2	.	CASSVRGGGYTF	TGTGCCAGCAGTGTTCGGGGTGGTGGCTACACCTTC
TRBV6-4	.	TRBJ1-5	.	CASSDSGGGQPQHF	TGTGCCAGCAGTGACTCTGGGGGAGGTCAGCCCCAGCATTTT
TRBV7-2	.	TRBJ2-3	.	CASSFFRTTDTQYF	TGTGCCAGCAGCTTTTTCAGAACCACAGATACGCAGTATTTT
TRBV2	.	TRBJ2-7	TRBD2	CASSERGREFNYEQYF	TGTGCCAGCAGTGAACGAGGGCGGGAGTTTAATTACGAGCAGTACTTC
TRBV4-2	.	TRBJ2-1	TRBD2	CASSQTSPYNEQFF	TGTGCCAGCAGCCAGACTAGCCCCTACAATGAGCAGTTCTTC
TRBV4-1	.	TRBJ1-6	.	CASSQFAAGNNSPLHF	TGCGCCAGCAGCCAATTCGCCGCCGGGAATAATTCACCCCTCCACTTT
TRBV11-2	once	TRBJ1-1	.	CASSSVDRSEAFF	TGTGCCAGCAGCTCCGTGGATAGGAGTGAAGCTTTCTTT
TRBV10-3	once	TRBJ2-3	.	CAISEEGWTDTQYF	TGTGCCATCAGTGAGGAGGGTTGGACAGATACGCAGTATTTT
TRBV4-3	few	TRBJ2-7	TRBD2	CASSQEAGLNEQYF	TGCGCCAGCAGCCAGGAAGCGGGATTGAACGAGCAGTACTTC
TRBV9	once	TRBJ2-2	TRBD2	CASSVVMGGRNTGELFF	TGTGCCAGCAGCGTAGTAATGGGCGGGAGGAATACCGGGGAGCTGTTTTTT
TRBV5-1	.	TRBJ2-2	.	CASSLAEPTGELFF	TGCGCCAGCAGCTTGGCCGAGCCAACCGGGGAGCTGTTTTTT
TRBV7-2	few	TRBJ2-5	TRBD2	CASSATGLVDFFGTQYF	TGTGCCAGCAGCGCTACGGGACTAGTGGATTTTTTTGGGACCCAGTACTTC
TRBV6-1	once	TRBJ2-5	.	CASSESLGRGALYF	TGTGCCAGCAGTGAATCCCTCGGACGGGGGGCCTTGTACTTC
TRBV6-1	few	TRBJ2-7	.	CASRKDIYEQYF	TGTGCCAGCCGTAAAGACATCTACGAGCAGTACTTC
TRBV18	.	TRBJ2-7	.	CASSATIDSSYEQYF	TGTGCCAGCTCAGCAACGATTGACAGTTCCTACGAGCAGTACTTC
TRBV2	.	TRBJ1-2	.	CASRAGADYGYTF	TGTGCCAGCAGGGCGGGGGCGGACTATGGCTACACCTTC
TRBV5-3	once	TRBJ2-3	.	CARSLGERGGDTQYF	TGTGCCAGAAGCTTGGGGGAGCGAGGTGGAGATACGCAGTATTTT
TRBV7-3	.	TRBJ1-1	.	CASSLSPVNSAEAFF	TGTGCCAGCAGCTTGTCCCCAGTCAATTCAGCGGAAGCTTTCTTT
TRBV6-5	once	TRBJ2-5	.	CASSYRGGQETQYF	TGTGCCAGCAGTTACAGGGGGGGACAAGAGACCCAGTACTTC
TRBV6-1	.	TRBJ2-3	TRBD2	CASSVLAGDSPDTQYF	TGTGCCAGCAGTGTCCTAGCGGGGGATTCCCCAGATACGCAGTATTTT
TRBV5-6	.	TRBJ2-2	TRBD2	CASSATSGGGTGELFF	TGTGCCAGCAGCGCGACTAGCGGAGGCGGTACCGGGGAGCTGTTTTTT
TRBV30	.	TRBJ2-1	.	CAWSPGIAYNEQFF	TGTGCCTGGAGCCCCGGGATAGCATACAATGAGCAGTTCTTC
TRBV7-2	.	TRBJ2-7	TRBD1	CASSPGGQGTYEQYF	TGTGCCAGCAGCCCGGGGGGACAGGGGACCTACGAGCAGTACTTC